The 17 T cell receptor beta chains reported below all come from one sample, sequenced in a study of Tregs in tolerant kidney transplant recipients. Using immunoSEQ multiplex PCR, the repertoire was profiled, and TCRdb retains in-frame clones only, with some absent. The table has about 87,000 clones, approximately 93% seen once. This specimen consisted of CD4+ T cells from blood, obtained before the transplant. These receptor sequences come from a human donor who received a combined kidney and bone marrow transplant.

This chain links TRBV21-1 with TRBJ2-7; the table calls TRBD1, which could not be checked here. TRBV21-1 is classified as a pseudogene. CDR3 length equals 15 residues. CDR3 sequence: CAEITGDSLAYEQYF. Written as DNA, the CDR3 is TGTGCCGAAATCACGGGGGACAGTTTGGCCTACGAGCAGTACTTC.

The chain combines TRBV2 with TRBJ2-5; unclear D gene. Germline-derived CDR1 and CDR2 are SNHLY and FYNNEI. Trimming shortened V by 5 bases and J by 1 base, and 8 bases separated the two germline ends. The CDR3 loop spans 13 amino acids. The CDR3 protein is CASSYSAQETQYF. CDR3 DNA sequence: TGTGCCAGCAGTTACAGTGCCCAAGAGACCCAGTACTTC.

V and J are TRBV14 and TRBJ1-3, with 7 bases aligning to TRBD1. This CDR3 is built from 15 residues. Trimming cost V 4 bases and J 2 bases; bases outside gene matches: 5. Germline CDR1 SGHDN, CDR2 FVKESK. CDR3 nucleotides: TGTGCCAGCAGCCGAAGGACAGGTGCTGGAAACACCATATATTTT. This translates into CASSRRTGAGNTIYF.

The chain carries TRBV7-9 and TRBJ1-5; 7 nucleotides match TRBD1. Trimming took 5 bases from V and 7 from J; bases not matched to a gene: 5. The CDR3 runs 13 residues. Per germline, CDR1 SEHNR and CDR2 FQNEAQ (reference sequence). DNA for the CDR3: TGTGCCAGCAGCCCAGACAGGGTCCAGCCCCAGCATTTT. Amino acid sequence: CASSPDRVQPQHF.

The chain couples TRBV6-1 to TRBJ1-5, with D tentatively TRBD1 (6 bases). This CDR3 has 15 residues. Germline V gene data show CDR1 as MNHNS and CDR2 as SASEGT. The V and J ends lost 6 bases and 2 bases respectively, with 14 bases between them. Here the CDR3 DNA reads TGTGCCAGCAGCGTTGAAGGGGGGGGCAATCAGCCCCAGCATTTT. Amino acids: CASSVEGGGNQPQHF.

The chain joins TRBV18 to TRBJ2-7; tentative D call: TRBD2 (5 bases). Trimming shortened V by 2 bases and J by 4 bases, and 12 bases separated the two germline ends. The length of the CDR3 is 14 residues. Germline loops: CDR1 KGHSH, CDR2 LQKENI. In DNA form, the CDR3 reads TGTGCCAGCTCACCAGAATTAGCGCTATACGAGCAGTACTTC. Translation: CASSPELALYEQYF.

J is TRBJ2-5 and V is TRBV2, with D tentatively TRBD2 (5 bases). CDR3 length: 14 residues. V was trimmed by 1 base and J by 5 bases, leaving 11 bases between them. Germline V gene lookup returns CDR1 SNHLY and CDR2 FYNNEI. CDR3: CASSEDGRGETQYF. CDR3 coding DNA: TGTGCCAGCAGTGAAGACGGGCGAGGGGAGACCCAGTACTTC.

The chain carries TRBV9 and TRBJ2-3; possible D gene TRBD1, 6 bases. Germline lookup yields CDR1 SGDLS and CDR2 YYNGEE. The CDR3 runs to 14 residues. Between the trimmed V and J ends, which lost 0 bases and 6 bases, there was a span of 11 bases. The DNA for the CDR3 is TGTGCCAGCAGCGTAGACTGGGGGCGGGATACGCAGTATTTT. Its protein is CASSVDWGRDTQYF.

This clone was observed a single time. The rearrangement joins TRBV30 to TRBJ1-1; D gene unclear. Germline CDR1 and CDR2: GTSNPN and SVGIG (reference sequence). V lost 1 base and J lost 6, with 9 bases in between. The CDR3 is 12 residues long. CDR3 coding DNA: TGTGCCTGGAGTGCAAGTCGCGCTGAAGCTTTCTTT. It codes for CAWSASRAEAFF. The full variable domain, its missing parts supplied by reference TRBV30 and TRBJ1-1, is SQTIHQWPATLVQPVGSPLSLECTVEGTSNPNLYWYRQAAGRGLQLLFYSVGIGQISSEVPQNLSASRPQDRQFILSSKKLLLSDSGFYLCAWSASRAEAFFGQGTRLTVV.

V usage is TRBV19 and J usage is TRBJ1-5; no definite D call. Germline V gene lookup returns CDR1 LNHDA and CDR2 SQIVND (reference sequence). This CDR3 region has 13 residues. Trimming cost V 3 bases and J 6 bases, with 9 bases left between them. CDR3 in DNA: TGTGCCAGTAGTATGTCCGGGAGTCAGCCCCAGCATTTT. It encodes CASSMSGSQPQHF.

The chain links TRBV2 to TRBJ1-2; 7 nucleotides agree with TRBD1. This CDR3 has 13 residues. With 5 bases clipped from V and 6 bases from J, the junction kept 6 bases outside the gene matches. CDR1 is SNHLY, CDR2 FYNNEI, per germline. The CDR3 nucleotides are TGTGCCAGCAGTCGAGGGACAGAGCATGGCTACACCTTC. Translating it yields CASSRGTEHGYTF. The whole variable domain, remainder taken from reference TRBV2 and TRBJ1-2, is EPEVTQTPSHQVTQMGQEVILRCVPISNHLYFYWYRQILGQKVEFLVSFYNNEISEKSEIFDDQFSVERPDGSNFTLKIRSTKLEDSAMYFCASSRGTEHGYTFGSGTRLTVV.

This clone appeared once. The rearrangement joins TRBV27 to TRBJ1-2; D remains unclear. This CDR3 comprises 13 residues. Trimming took off 1 base at V and 5 bases at J, with 8 bases between the two ends. CDR1 is MNHEY and CDR2 is SMNVEV in the germline V gene (reference sequence). This chain's CDR3 is CASSLLSGYGYTF. CDR3 DNA: TGTGCCAGCAGTTTATTATCCGGGTATGGCTACACCTTC.

This chain connects TRBV6-5 to TRBJ1-2, with unresolved D. Trimming removed 0 bases from V and 3 bases from J, with 5 bases in between. This CDR3 is built from 13 residues. The germline CDR1 and CDR2 sequences are MNHEY and SVGAGI. In nucleotides, the CDR3 is TGTGCCAGCAGTTACTCGGGCTACTATGGCTACACCTTC. Its translation is CASSYSGYYGYTF.

The chain uses TRBV21-1 and TRBJ2-3; TRBD2, the table's D call, was not compared with the DNA. TRBV21-1 is designated a pseudogene. There are 17 residues in the CDR3. The CDR3 region has the DNA TGTGCCAGCAGCAAATTCCTAGCGGGAACAACCACAGATACGCAGTATTTT. This sequence encodes CASSKFLAGTTTDTQYF.

This chain uses TRBV19 with TRBJ2-5, with TRBD2 as a possible D gene (6 bases). The V end lost 11 bases, the J end lost 5 bases, and 18 bases lay between the germline ends. Germline V gene data show CDR1 as LNHDA and CDR2 as SQIVND (reference sequence). This CDR3 spans 13 amino acids. The CDR3: CACKDGSGETQYF. DNA for the CDR3: TGTGCCTGCAAGGACGGGAGCGGGGAGACCCAGTACTTC.

The CDR3 DNA reads as TGTGCCAGCAGTTACTGGGACAGGGGCTACGAGCAGTACTTC. This translates into CASSYWDRGYEQYF. This chain connects TRBV6-6 to TRBJ2-7; 10 bases line up with TRBD1. Germline CDR1 is MNHNY and CDR2 is SVGAGI (reference sequence). V gave up 1 base and J gave up 3 bases; unmatched junction bases: 0. This CDR3 has 14 residues.

The gene calls are TRBV6-1 and TRBJ1-2; D remains unclear. Germline-derived CDR1 and CDR2 are MNHNS and SASEGT. The CDR3 loop spans 11 amino acids. Trimming pared 11 bases from V and 4 bases from J, leaving 11 bases between. CDR3 DNA sequence: TGTGCCGGAGCCTTCCTCTATGGCTACACCTTC. Encoded protein: CAGAFLYGYTF.